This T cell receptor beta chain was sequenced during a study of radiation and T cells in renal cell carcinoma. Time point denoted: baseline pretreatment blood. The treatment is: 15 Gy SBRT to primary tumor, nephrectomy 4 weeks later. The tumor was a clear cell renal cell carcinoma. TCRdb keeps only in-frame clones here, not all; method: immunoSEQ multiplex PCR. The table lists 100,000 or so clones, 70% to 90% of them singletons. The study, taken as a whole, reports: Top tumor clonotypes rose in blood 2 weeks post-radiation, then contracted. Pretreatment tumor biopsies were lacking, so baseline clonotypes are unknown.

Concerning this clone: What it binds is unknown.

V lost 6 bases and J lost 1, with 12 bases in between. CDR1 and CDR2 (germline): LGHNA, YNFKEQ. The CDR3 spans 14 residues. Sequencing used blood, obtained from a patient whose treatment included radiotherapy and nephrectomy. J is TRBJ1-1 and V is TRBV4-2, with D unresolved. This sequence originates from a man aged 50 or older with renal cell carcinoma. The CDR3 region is CASRPTNENTEAFF. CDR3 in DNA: TGTGCCAGCAGACCTACAAACGAGAACACTGAAGCTTTCTTT.